The 25 T cell receptor beta chains below all came from one sample that was sequenced in a study of blood T cell repertoires in COVID-19. Measured with immunoSEQ multiplex PCR; TCRdb has only the in-frame clones, and not every one. The top ten hold approximately 5% of the sample, which has some 320,000 clones, 89% seen once. Sequenced sample: PBMCs or T cells enriched from blood (not recorded which). Receptors were obtained from a man aged 55 to 70 who had recovered from COVID-19.

Here the CDR3 DNA reads TGTGCCAGCAGCCAAACAGGGACCGAGCAGTACTTC. It specifies CASSQTGTEQYF. V gene TRBV3-1 (or the pseudogene TRBV3-2) combines with J gene TRBJ2-7; tentative D call: TRBD1 (6 bases). V lost 2 bases, J lost 6 bases, and 8 bases lay in between. CDR1 and CDR2 from the germline V gene are LGHDT and YNNKEL (reference sequence). This CDR3 is 12 amino acids long.

The CDR3 DNA follows: TGTGCCAGCAGCTTTCTCGACAGGGACACCGGGGAGCTGTTTTTT. Protein: CASSFLDRDTGELFF. V usage is TRBV5-4 and J usage is TRBJ2-2; 7 bases map to TRBD1. The junction had 4 bases not matched to a gene; V was cut back by 2 bases and J by 3 bases. CDR1 is SGHNT and CDR2 is YYREEE in the germline V gene (reference sequence). The CDR3 length is 15 residues. The full variable domain, its missing parts supplied by reference TRBV5-4 and TRBJ2-2, is ETGVTQSPTHLIKTRGQQVTLRCSSQSGHNTVSWYQQALGQGPQFIFQYYREEENGRGNFPPRFSGLQFPNYSSELNVNALELDDSALYLCASSFLDRDTGELFFGEGSRLTVL.

The gene calls are TRBV25-1 and TRBJ2-3; 8 bases fit TRBD1. Germline assignment: CDR1 MGHDK and CDR2 SYGVNS. This CDR3 comprises 15 residues. The junction had 4 bases not matched to a gene; V was cut back by 2 bases and J by 3 bases. The CDR3 DNA reads TGTGCCAGCAGTGAACCGGACAGGGTTACAGATACGCAGTATTTT. This codes for CASSEPDRVTDTQYF.

This chain links TRBV19 with TRBJ2-1, with 16 bases aligning to TRBD2. CDR3 size: 16 residues. Unmatched junction bases numbered 7, after V lost 7 bases and J lost 7 bases. Germline values: CDR1 LNHDA, CDR2 SQIVND (reference sequence). CDR3 in DNA: TGTGCCAGTATGTCGGGACTAGCGGGAGGGTCGAATGAGCAGTTCTTC. Residues: CASMSGLAGGSNEQFF.

CDR3 DNA sequence: TGTGCCAGCAGCCTGACCGAGGCCGGCAATGAGCAGTTCTTC. Its translation is CASSLTEAGNEQFF. The chain uses TRBV2 and TRBJ2-1, with unresolved D. CDR1 SNHLY and CDR2 FYNNEI come from the germline V gene. With 6 bases removed from V and 6 bases from J, the gap between germline ends came to 15 bases. CDR3 length: 14 amino acids.

The V call is TRBV18, the J call TRBJ1-1; D is unresolved. V was shortened by 5 bases and J by 6 bases, with 16 bases between the two germline ends. The germline V gene has CDR1 KGHSH and CDR2 LQKENI. The CDR3 totals 14 residues. The CDR3 nucleotides are TGTGCCAGCTCAGCGGCTCCGGGAACGGCTGAAGCTTTCTTT. Its protein product is CASSAAPGTAEAFF. The full variable domain, its missing parts supplied by reference TRBV18 and TRBJ1-1, is NAGVMQNPRHLVRRRGQEARLRCSPMKGHSHVYWYRQLPEEGLKFMVYLQKENIIDESGMPKERFSAEFPKEGPSILRIQQVVRGDSAAYFCASSAAPGTAEAFFGQGTRLTVV.

The chain's CDR3 is CASSEREGVDEQFF. Written as DNA, the CDR3 is TGTGCCAGCAGCGAGCGGGAGGGCGTTGATGAGCAGTTCTTC. V is TRBV5-4 and J is TRBJ2-1; 10 bases line up with TRBD2. The CDR3 has 14 amino acids. Germline V gives CDR1 SGHNT, CDR2 YYREEE (reference sequence). V lost 4 bases and J lost 8; bases outside the gene matches: 6.

The CDR3 nucleotides read TGTGCCAGTCAGCTAGCGGGAGGATACTACGAGCAGTACTTC. This encodes CASQLAGGYYEQYF. The chain combines TRBV28 with TRBJ2-7; 11 bases align to TRBD2. V lost 9 bases to trimming and J lost 3 bases; unmatched junction nucleotides: 7. Germline V gives CDR1 MDHEN, CDR2 SYDVKM. The CDR3 is 14 amino acids.

The chain has TRBV9 and TRBJ1-2; 8 bases agree with TRBD1. With V trimmed by 4 bases and J by 5 bases, 4 bases remained unmatched. The CDR3 has 13 residues. Germline V CDR1 and CDR2: SGDLS, YYNGEE. The CDR3 reads CASSPRTGYGYTF. CDR3 DNA sequence: TGTGCCAGCAGCCCCCGGACAGGGTATGGCTACACCTTC.

The rearrangement joins TRBV6-2 or TRBV6-3 to TRBJ2-7, with D perhaps matching TRBD1 (6 bases). Germline CDR1 is MNHEY and CDR2 is SVGEGT. V was trimmed by 0 bases and J by 11 bases, leaving 14 bases between them. There are 13 residues in the CDR3. Here the CDR3 reads CASSYSTGSKEYF. CDR3 sequence (DNA): TGTGCCAGCAGTTACTCGACAGGCAGCAAGGAGTACTTC.

The chain links TRBV7-2 to TRBJ2-1; 10 nucleotides align to TRBD2. CDR1 and CDR2 from the germline V gene are SGHTA and FQGNSA. The J segment lost 9 bases and the V segment lost 7 bases, leaving 9 bases of the junction unmatched. The CDR3 consists of 14 residues. The CDR3 region is CASNTRTSGGEQFF. The DNA of the CDR3 is TGTGCCAGCAACACCAGGACTAGCGGAGGTGAGCAGTTCTTC.

The V call is TRBV7-9, the J call TRBJ1-4; 10 bases agree with TRBD1. This CDR3 comprises 16 residues. Germline V gives CDR1 SEHNR, CDR2 FQNEAQ (reference sequence). V lost 5 bases to trimming and J lost 3 bases; unmatched junction nucleotides: 6. The CDR3 region is CASSGDRGKPNEKLFF. CDR3 nucleotide sequence: TGTGCCAGCAGCGGGGACAGGGGTAAGCCTAATGAAAAACTGTTTTTT.

The genes are TRBV5-4 and TRBJ2-5; 12 positions match TRBD2. Per the germline V gene, CDR1 is SGHNT and CDR2 is YYREEE (reference sequence). This CDR3 has 16 residues. V lost 4 bases, J lost 9 bases, and 13 bases stayed unmatched. The CDR3 loop reads CASSPEPSGRGAAQYF. The CDR3 coding sequence is TGTGCCAGCAGCCCAGAGCCTAGCGGGAGGGGTGCGGCCCAGTACTTC.

V gene TRBV5-1 combines with J gene TRBJ2-2; tentative D call: TRBD2 (7 bases). This CDR3 has 15 amino acids. The germline V and J ends were trimmed by 7 bases and 3 bases, with 16 bases remaining between them. Germline CDR1 reads SGHRS; CDR2 reads YFSETQ. The CDR3 loop reads CASSRLGGDTGELFF. The CDR3 DNA sequence: TGCGCCAGCTCCCGACTAGGGGGGGACACCGGGGAGCTGTTTTTT.

The chain joins TRBV6-4 to TRBJ2-1; no definite D call. The CDR3 is made up of 15 amino acids. V was pared by 3 bases and J by 2 bases, with 11 bases between. The germline CDR1 and CDR2 sequences are MRHNA and SNTAGT. In nucleotides, the CDR3 is TGTGCCAGCAGTGAGGCGGATAGCACCTACAATGAGCAGTTCTTC. This sequence encodes CASSEADSTYNEQFF.

In DNA, the CDR3 is TGTGCCAGCCGCCGGGACAGGGAACAACAGCCCCAGCATTTT. Translation gives CASRRDREQQPQHF. The chain has TRBV2 and TRBJ1-5; TRBD1 aligns across 9 bases. The CDR3 covers 14 residues. The trim removed 8 bases at V and 7 bases at J, leaving 9 bases unmatched. Germline loops: CDR1 SNHLY, CDR2 FYNNEI.

This clone was picked up one time. The chain is built from TRBV19 and TRBJ1-5; 7 nucleotides match TRBD1. Germline lookup yields CDR1 LNHDA and CDR2 SQIVND (reference sequence). Trimming at V came to 10 bases and at J to 0 bases, leaving 3 bases not matched to a gene. This CDR3 is 13 amino acids long. The CDR3 DNA follows: TGTGCCACTACAGGGGATAGCAATCAGCCCCAGCATTTT. Its translation: CATTGDSNQPQHF.

The CDR3 spells CASSQGSLIFAGGLEQFF. CDR3 in DNA: TGCGCCAGCAGCCAAGGTTCCCTAATCTTCGCGGGAGGGTTGGAGCAGTTCTTC. The chain carries TRBV4-1 and TRBJ2-1; the match to TRBD2 covers 9 bases. After removal of 1 base from V and 10 bases from J, the junction contained 17 bases not matched to a gene. In germline, CDR1 is MGHRA, CDR2 YSYEKL. There are 18 residues in the CDR3.

V and J are TRBV9 and TRBJ1-5; unclear D gene. The CDR3 sequence is 14 residues long. Germline CDR1 reads SGDLS; CDR2 reads YYNGEE. V lost 0 bases and J lost 10, with 14 bases in between. The CDR3: CASSVDPTERPQHF. The CDR3 coding sequence is TGTGCCAGCAGCGTAGACCCTACAGAAAGACCCCAGCATTTT.

V usage is TRBV28 and J usage is TRBJ2-2; 7 nucleotides align to TRBD2. With V trimmed by 5 bases and J by 7 bases, 13 bases remained unmatched. This CDR3 comprises 16 residues. Per germline, CDR1 MDHEN and CDR2 SYDVKM. CDR3 protein: CASSVTGRTRRGELFF. CDR3 nucleotide sequence: TGTGCCAGCAGTGTTACCGGGAGGACAAGGCGCGGGGAGCTGTTTTTT.

This chain joins TRBV4-2 and TRBJ1-1, with D perhaps matching TRBD1 (5 bases). Trimming took off 2 bases at V and 5 bases at J, with 15 bases between the two ends. The CDR3 has 15 residues. Germline CDR1 reads LGHNA; CDR2 reads YNFKEQ. The CDR3: CASSQTGTLQTEAFF. As DNA, the CDR3 is TGTGCCAGCAGCCAAACCGGGACTTTGCAAACTGAAGCTTTCTTT.

The chain employs TRBV6-5 and TRBJ2-5; 9 nucleotides line up with TRBD1. The V and J ends lost 7 bases and 8 bases, in that order; junction bases with no gene match: 8. The germline V gene encodes CDR1 MNHEY and CDR2 SVGAGI. This CDR3 spans 13 amino acids. The CDR3 reads CASTGGTGKTQYF. As DNA, the CDR3 is TGTGCCAGCACCGGAGGGACAGGGAAAACCCAGTACTTC.

The rearrangement uses TRBV5-1 and TRBJ1-5, with D possibly being TRBD1 (6 bases). V lost 4 bases, J lost 0 bases, and 11 bases lay in between. Germline values: CDR1 SGHRS, CDR2 YFSETQ. This CDR3 contains 15 residues. Written as DNA, the CDR3 is TGCGCCAGCAGCCCAGAGGACAGTAGCAATCAGCCCCAGCATTTT. Its translation: CASSPEDSSNQPQHF.

This clone was counted between two and nine times. V and J are TRBV29-1 and TRBJ2-7, with TRBD2 matching over 11 bases. CDR1 is SQVTM, CDR2 ANQGSEA, per germline. The CDR3 runs to 14 residues. V trimming: 7 bases; J trimming: 0 bases; junction bases outside the gene matches: 5. The CDR3 loop is CSASSGRNSYEQYF. The CDR3 coding sequence is TGCAGCGCTTCTAGCGGGAGGAACTCCTACGAGCAGTACTTC.

This rearrangement joins TRBV7-2 to TRBJ2-3, with D possibly TRBD2 on 6 matching bases. CDR1 is SGHTA, CDR2 FQGNSA, per germline. Trimming left V 4 bases short and J 10 bases short, with 21 bases between. CDR3 size: 15 residues. CDR3 sequence (DNA): TGTGCCAGCAGCTCCGCAGAAGTTCTAGCGACTCCGCAGTATTTT. Its protein is CASSSAEVLATPQYF.